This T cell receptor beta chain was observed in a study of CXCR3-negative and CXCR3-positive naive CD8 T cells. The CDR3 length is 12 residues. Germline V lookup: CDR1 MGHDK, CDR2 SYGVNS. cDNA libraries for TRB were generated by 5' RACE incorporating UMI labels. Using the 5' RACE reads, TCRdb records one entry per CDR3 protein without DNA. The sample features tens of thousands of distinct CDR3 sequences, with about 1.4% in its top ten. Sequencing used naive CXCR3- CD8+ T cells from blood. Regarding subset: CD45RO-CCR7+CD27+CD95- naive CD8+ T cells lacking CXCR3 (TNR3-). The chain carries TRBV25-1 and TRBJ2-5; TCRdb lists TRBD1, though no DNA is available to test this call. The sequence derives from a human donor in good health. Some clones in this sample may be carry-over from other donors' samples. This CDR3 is CASRRQQETQYF.